This record looks at one T cell receptor (beta chain) sequence and its context. The data derive from a study of blood T cell repertoires in COVID-19. As for the study in general: T cells, B-cell-depleted T cells, or PBMCs supplied cDNA or gDNA.

Authors' data handling: Estimated nucleated cell counts came from reference gene primer amplification. Sequencing used immunoSEQ multiplex PCR; TCRdb keeps in-frame clones, though not all of them. The DNA was the basis for D and trimming; V, J and clone size are from that table. The sample holds 120,000 to 150,000 clones, roughly 87% seen once. This CDR3 is 16 amino acids long. With 1 base clipped from V and 2 bases from J, the junction kept 8 bases outside the gene matches. CDR1 MDHEN and CDR2 SYDVKM come from the germline V gene. Material: peripheral blood. The clonotype originates from a human donor in a cohort sampled during active COVID-19. J is TRBJ2-7 and V is TRBV28; 7 bases map to TRBD1. CDR3 bases: TGTGCCAGCAGTTTATTCGTTGGGCAGGGGGCCTACGAGCAGTACTTC. Protein: CASSLFVGQGAYEQYF.